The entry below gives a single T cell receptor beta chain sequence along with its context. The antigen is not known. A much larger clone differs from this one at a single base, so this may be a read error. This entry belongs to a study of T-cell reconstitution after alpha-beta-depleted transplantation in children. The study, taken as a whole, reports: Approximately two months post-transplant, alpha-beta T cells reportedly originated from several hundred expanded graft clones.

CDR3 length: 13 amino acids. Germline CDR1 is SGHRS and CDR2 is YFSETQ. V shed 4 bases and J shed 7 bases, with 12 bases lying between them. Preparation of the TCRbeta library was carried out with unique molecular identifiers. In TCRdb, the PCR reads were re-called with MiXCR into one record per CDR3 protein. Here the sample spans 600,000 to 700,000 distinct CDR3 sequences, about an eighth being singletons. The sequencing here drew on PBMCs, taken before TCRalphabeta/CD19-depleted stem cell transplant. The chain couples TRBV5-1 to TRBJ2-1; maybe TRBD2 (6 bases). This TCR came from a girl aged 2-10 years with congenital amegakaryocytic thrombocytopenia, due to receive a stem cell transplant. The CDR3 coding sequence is TGCGCCAGCAGCGTGGCTAGCGCGAATGAGCAGTTCTTC. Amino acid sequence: CASSVASANEQFF.